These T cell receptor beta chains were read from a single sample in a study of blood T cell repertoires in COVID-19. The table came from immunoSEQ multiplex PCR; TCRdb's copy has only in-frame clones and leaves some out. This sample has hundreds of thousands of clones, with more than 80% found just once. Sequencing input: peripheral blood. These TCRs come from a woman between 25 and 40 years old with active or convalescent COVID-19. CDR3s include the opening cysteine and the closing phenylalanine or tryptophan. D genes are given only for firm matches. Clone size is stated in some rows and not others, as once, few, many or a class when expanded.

CDR3 protein: CASSRQGGKFGYTF
CDR3 DNA: TGTGCCAGCAGTAGACAGGGGGGTAAATTTGGCTACACCTTC
clone size: NA
J gene: TRBJ1-2
D gene: TRBD1
V gene: TRBV2

CDR3 protein: CASSLDRGIDSPLHF
CDR3 DNA: TGTGCCAGCAGCTTGGACAGGGGGATTGACTCACCCCTCCACTTT
clone size: once
J gene: TRBJ1-6
D gene: TRBD1
V gene: TRBV5-8

CDR3 protein: CSVSDRGAQYEQFF
CDR3 DNA: TGCAGCGTTTCGGACAGGGGGGCCCAGTATGAGCAGTTCTTC
clone size: NA
J gene: TRBJ2-1
D gene: TRBD1
V gene: TRBV29-1

CDR3 protein: CASSSRLAGEGEQFF
CDR3 DNA: TGTGCCAGCAGCTCGCGACTAGCGGGAGAGGGTGAGCAGTTCTTC
clone size: NA
J gene: TRBJ2-1
D gene: TRBD2
V gene: TRBV3-1/TRBV3-2

CDR3 protein: CARQGVPDTQYF
CDR3 DNA: TGCGCTCGACAGGGGGTTCCAGATACGCAGTATTTT
clone size: NA
J gene: TRBJ2-3
D gene: TRBD1
V gene: TRBV14

CDR3 protein: CASSIGRGPQHF
CDR3 DNA: TGTGCCAGTAGTATTGGCCGAGGGCCCCAGCATTTT
clone size: NA
J gene: TRBJ1-5
D gene: NA
V gene: TRBV19

CDR3 protein: CASSPRTGPDEQYF
CDR3 DNA: TGTGCCAGCTCACCACGGACAGGGCCAGACGAGCAGTACTTC
clone size: NA
J gene: TRBJ2-7
D gene: TRBD1
V gene: TRBV18

CDR3 protein: CATLDRLTNYGYTF
CDR3 DNA: TGTGCCACCCTGGACAGGCTGACTAACTATGGCTACACCTTC
clone size: few
J gene: TRBJ1-2
D gene: TRBD1
V gene: TRBV6-5

CDR3 protein: CASSLSQDSSYEQYF
CDR3 DNA: TGCGCCAGCAGCTTGTCACAGGATTCCTCCTACGAGCAGTACTTC
clone size: NA
J gene: TRBJ2-7
D gene: NA
V gene: TRBV5-1

CDR3 protein: CASSPRPAGPPNSNQPQHF
CDR3 DNA: TGTGCCAGCTCACCTCGTCCGGCAGGCCCCCCAAATAGCAATCAGCCCCAGCATTTT
clone size: NA
J gene: TRBJ1-5
D gene: NA
V gene: TRBV18

CDR3 protein: CASSHSTGFNEKLFF
CDR3 DNA: TGTGCCAGCAGCCACTCGACAGGTTTTAATGAAAAACTGTTTTTT
clone size: NA
J gene: TRBJ1-4
D gene: NA
V gene: TRBV11-2

CDR3 protein: CASSLVWASGRGPDTQYF
CDR3 DNA: TGTGCCAGCAGCTTAGTCTGGGCTAGCGGGAGGGGGCCAGATACGCAGTATTTT
clone size: NA
J gene: TRBJ2-3
D gene: TRBD2
V gene: TRBV7-2

CDR3 protein: CAISETITGGAYGYTF
CDR3 DNA: TGTGCCATCAGTGAGACCATCACAGGGGGCGCCTATGGCTACACCTTC
clone size: NA
J gene: TRBJ1-2
D gene: TRBD1
V gene: TRBV10-3

CDR3 protein: CASSPPARGNEQFF
CDR3 DNA: TGTGCCAGCAGTCCCCCGGCTCGGGGCAATGAGCAGTTCTTC
clone size: once
J gene: TRBJ2-1
D gene: NA
V gene: TRBV27

CDR3 protein: CASSRDRVQPQHF
CDR3 DNA: TGTGCCAGTAGTAGAGACAGGGTTCAGCCCCAGCATTTT
clone size: NA
J gene: TRBJ1-5
D gene: TRBD1
V gene: TRBV19

CDR3 protein: CASSLARGDYGYTF
CDR3 DNA: TGTGCCAGCAGCTTAGCCAGGGGAGATTATGGCTACACCTTC
clone size: NA
J gene: TRBJ1-2
D gene: NA
V gene: TRBV7-2

CDR3 protein: CASSLGTGVGTEAFF
CDR3 DNA: TGTGCCAGCAGCTTAGGGACAGGGGTGGGTACTGAAGCTTTCTTT
clone size: NA
J gene: TRBJ1-1
D gene: TRBD1
V gene: TRBV7-8

CDR3 protein: CASSPTGGSGTEAFF
CDR3 DNA: TGCGCCAGCAGCCCGACAGGAGGTTCGGGCACTGAAGCTTTCTTT
clone size: NA
J gene: TRBJ1-1
D gene: NA
V gene: TRBV5-1

CDR3 protein: CASSPADRGSYNEQFF
CDR3 DNA: TGCGCCAGCAGCCCCGCAGACAGGGGTTCCTACAATGAGCAGTTCTTC
clone size: NA
J gene: TRBJ2-1
D gene: TRBD1
V gene: TRBV4-1

CDR3 protein: CASSHQPGLGTKPHEQYF
CDR3 DNA: TGTGCCAGCAGCCATCAACCGGGACTAGGGACCAAGCCCCACGAGCAGTACTTC
clone size: NA
J gene: TRBJ2-7
D gene: TRBD2
V gene: TRBV14

CDR3 protein: CAWSDGTEGEQPQHF
CDR3 DNA: TGTGCCTGGAGTGACGGAACAGAGGGCGAACAGCCCCAGCATTTT
clone size: few
J gene: TRBJ1-5
D gene: NA
V gene: TRBV30

CDR3 protein: CASSKEWTNSPYGYTF
CDR3 DNA: TGTGCCAGCAGCAAAGAGTGGACAAACTCTCCCTATGGCTACACCTTC
clone size: once
J gene: TRBJ1-2
D gene: NA
V gene: TRBV21-1

CDR3 protein: CASSHRDRNTEAFF
CDR3 DNA: TGTGCCAGCAGCCACCGGGACAGGAACACTGAAGCTTTCTTT
clone size: once
J gene: TRBJ1-1
D gene: TRBD1
V gene: TRBV5-4

CDR3 protein: CASSGPNLGDTEAFF
CDR3 DNA: TGTGCCAGCAGTGGACCAAACCTAGGGGACACTGAAGCTTTCTTT
clone size: NA
J gene: TRBJ1-1
D gene: NA
V gene: TRBV2

CDR3 protein: CAISEAGGSYGETQYF
CDR3 DNA: TGTGCCATCAGTGAGGCGGGGGGTTCATACGGAGAGACCCAGTACTTC
clone size: once
J gene: TRBJ2-5
D gene: TRBD2
V gene: TRBV10-3

CDR3 protein: CASRMGQATDTQYF
CDR3 DNA: TGCGCCAGCAGGATGGGACAGGCAACAGATACGCAGTATTTT
clone size: NA
J gene: TRBJ2-3
D gene: TRBD1
V gene: TRBV10-1

CDR3 protein: CASSSRGNTEAFF
CDR3 DNA: TGTGCCAGCAGCTCCCGAGGGAACACTGAAGCTTTCTTT
clone size: few
J gene: TRBJ1-1
D gene: NA
V gene: TRBV12-1

CDR3 protein: CASSTQGAPRGYTF
CDR3 DNA: TGTGCCAGTAGTACGCAGGGGGCGCCACGTGGCTACACCTTC
clone size: NA
J gene: TRBJ1-2
D gene: TRBD1
V gene: TRBV19

CDR3 protein: CASARGQGAYEQYF
CDR3 DNA: TGTGCCAGCGCACGAGGACAGGGGGCTTACGAGCAGTACTTC
clone size: few
J gene: TRBJ2-7
D gene: TRBD1
V gene: TRBV28

CDR3 protein: CAWSVSGLGLASETQYF
CDR3 DNA: TGTGCCTGGAGTGTATCGGGACTGGGACTAGCTTCGGAGACCCAGTACTTC
clone size: NA
J gene: TRBJ2-5
D gene: TRBD2
V gene: TRBV30

CDR3 protein: CAWSRGGELFF
CDR3 DNA: TGTGCCTGGAGTCGGGGCGGGGAGCTGTTTTTT
clone size: NA
J gene: TRBJ2-2
D gene: NA
V gene: TRBV30

CDR3 protein: CSVETGVDTQYF
CDR3 DNA: TGCAGCGTTGAAACAGGGGTAGATACGCAGTATTTT
clone size: NA
J gene: TRBJ2-3
D gene: TRBD1
V gene: TRBV29-1

CDR3 protein: CASSPWGQENEKLFF
CDR3 DNA: TGTGCCAGCAGCCCTTGGGGACAGGAGAATGAAAAACTGTTTTTT
clone size: once
J gene: TRBJ1-4
D gene: TRBD1
V gene: TRBV3-1/TRBV3-2

CDR3 protein: CAISESIAASYEQYF
CDR3 DNA: TGTGCCATCAGTGAGTCGATAGCGGCCTCCTACGAGCAGTACTTC
clone size: NA
J gene: TRBJ2-7
D gene: NA
V gene: TRBV10-3

CDR3 protein: CATAWETPLNTGELFF
CDR3 DNA: TGTGCCACCGCTTGGGAGACACCCTTGAACACCGGGGAGCTGTTTTTT
clone size: NA
J gene: TRBJ2-2
D gene: NA
V gene: TRBV10-3

CDR3 protein: CASSPDRLETQYF
CDR3 DNA: TGTGCCAGCAGCCCCGACAGATTAGAGACCCAGTACTTC
clone size: NA
J gene: TRBJ2-5
D gene: NA
V gene: TRBV7-9

CDR3 protein: CASGGGQRTDTQYF
CDR3 DNA: TGTGCCAGTGGGGGGGGACAACGCACAGATACGCAGTATTTT
clone size: NA
J gene: TRBJ2-3
D gene: NA
V gene: TRBV19

CDR3 protein: CASKTGWADTQYF
CDR3 DNA: TGTGCCAGCAAAACAGGGTGGGCAGATACGCAGTATTTT
clone size: NA
J gene: TRBJ2-3
D gene: NA
V gene: TRBV27

CDR3 protein: CASSDSTITGELFF
CDR3 DNA: TGTGCCAGCTCGGACAGCACTATAACCGGGGAGCTGTTTTTT
clone size: NA
J gene: TRBJ2-2
D gene: NA
V gene: TRBV2

CDR3 protein: CASSLFVGQDGYTF
CDR3 DNA: TGTGCCAGCAGCTTATTCGTGGGACAGGATGGCTACACCTTC
clone size: NA
J gene: TRBJ1-2
D gene: TRBD1
V gene: TRBV7-2